This TCR beta chain originates from a study of cytomegalovirus exposure and HLA in healthy donors. Overall study context: Genotyping of roughly 400 donors showed that over 65% belonged to the Caucasian-associated ancestry cluster.

Whole-study findings and limits: As a later analysis showed, a missense DCLRE1C variant was linked to trimming of TCR beta V- and J-genes.

Points on this clone: What it binds is unknown.

Vbeta (60) and Jbeta (13) primers were used in the PCR. The method was immunoSEQ multiplex PCR; TCRdb's version includes in-frame clones alone and lacks a portion of them. The table lists approximately 40,000 clones. This CDR3 is built from 12 residues. In germline, CDR1 is MNHNS, CDR2 SASEGT. V shed 4 bases and J shed 5 bases, with 8 bases lying between them. The clonotype comes from a human donor in good health. Sequenced input: PBMCs. The V call is TRBV6-1, the J call TRBJ1-1; D not resolved. In DNA, the CDR3 is TGTGCCAGCAGTGCGCGGTGGACTGAAGCTTTCTTT. It codes for CASSARWTEAFF.